These 25 T cell receptor beta chains share one sample of origin, sequenced in a study of T cell responses to AZD1222 COVID-19 vaccine. Repertoires were generated with immunoSEQ multiplex PCR, while TCRdb's copy carries only in-frame clones and drops some. The repertoire holds about 110,000 clones, with roughly 89% as singletons. This specimen was peripheral blood, taken on day 0 of MenACWY control vaccination. These receptors originate from an adult in good health.

The gene calls are TRBV20-1 and TRBJ1-2; 12 bases map to TRBD1. This CDR3 region has 13 residues. Germline V gene data show CDR1 as DFQATT and CDR2 as SNEGSKA (reference sequence). J was trimmed by 8 bases and V by 3 bases; bases with no gene match: 4. CDR3 DNA sequence: TGCAGTGCTAGTAGGGGACAGGGGGCCGGCTACACCTTC. Its protein product is CSASRGQGAGYTF.

The rearrangement uses TRBV30 and TRBJ2-1, with TRBD2 matching over 13 bases. The ends lost 6 bases at V and 15 bases at J; junction bases unmatched: 8. This CDR3 has 12 amino acids. Germline V gene lookup returns CDR1 GTSNPN and CDR2 SVGIG (reference sequence). The CDR3 bases are TGTGCCTGCGGACTAGCGGGGGTTGAGGGGTTCTTC. As protein: CACGLAGVEGFF.

This clone was counted only a few times. The chain joins TRBV6-5 to TRBJ2-7; TRBD1 matches 7 bases. V trimming: 2 bases; J trimming: 0 bases; junction bases outside the gene matches: 7. The V gene's germline CDR1 is MNHEY and CDR2 SVGAGI. The CDR3 has 16 amino acids. The CDR3 loop reads CASSYIRPGGSYEQYF. CDR3 nucleotides: TGTGCCAGCAGTTACATTCGGCCAGGGGGCTCCTACGAGCAGTACTTC.

The chain uses TRBV6-2 or TRBV6-3 and TRBJ2-3, with D uncertain. The CDR3 spans 14 residues. In germline, CDR1 is MNHEY, CDR2 SVGEGT. Trimming cost V 0 bases and J 8 bases, with 12 bases left between them. The CDR3 spells CASSYSGTPGTQYF. As DNA, the CDR3 is TGTGCCAGCAGTTACTCAGGAACCCCGGGTACGCAGTATTTT.

The rearrangement uses TRBV27 and TRBJ1-2; D ambiguous. V lost 4 bases to trimming and J lost 7 bases, with 16 bases between them. The CDR3 has 14 residues. Germline V gives CDR1 MNHEY, CDR2 SMNVEV (reference sequence). CDR3 amino acids: CASSSLLGRFGYTF. The CDR3 DNA sequence: TGTGCCAGCAGTTCCCTCCTAGGGCGTTTTGGCTACACCTTC.

The V call is TRBV11-3, the J call TRBJ2-3; perhaps TRBD2 as D (7 bases). This CDR3 has 17 residues. The ends were cut back, 3 bases at V and 9 bases at J, with 25 bases in the middle. Germline assignment: CDR1 SGHNT and CDR2 YENEEA. The CDR3 is CASSFQSSGGGESTQYF. CDR3 in DNA: TGTGCCAGCAGCTTCCAATCCTCGGGGGGCGGCGAATCGACGCAGTATTTT.

This chain joins TRBV7-2 and TRBJ2-5, with 7 bases aligning to TRBD2. CDR3 length: 14 amino acids. Germline values: CDR1 SGHTA, CDR2 FQGNSA. The V and J ends lost 4 bases and 5 bases, in that order; junction bases with no gene match: 7. The CDR3 DNA reads as TGTGCCAGCAGCTCCGTCTGGACTAGGGAGACCCAGTACTTC. This encodes CASSSVWTRETQYF.

The CDR3 DNA reads TGTGCCAGCAGCTTTACAGCGAACACTGAAGCTTTCTTT. This encodes CASSFTANTEAFF. The rearrangement uses TRBV7-3 and TRBJ1-1; D is uncertain. This CDR3 contains 13 residues. V lost 3 bases and J 1 base, leaving 6 bases between the germline ends. Germline-derived CDR1 and CDR2 are SGHTA and FQGTGA.

V usage is TRBV9 and J usage is TRBJ1-1; D not resolved. Germline V gene data show CDR1 as SGDLS and CDR2 as YYNGEE. Trimming removed 0 bases at V and 1 base at J, with 10 bases between. The CDR3 contains 15 residues. The CDR3 DNA sequence: TGTGCCAGCAGCGTAGGTCCCGCATCGAACACTGAAGCTTTCTTT. Residues: CASSVGPASNTEAFF.

The genes are TRBV19 and TRBJ1-2; D is undetermined. Between the trimmed V and J ends, which lost 2 bases and 6 bases, there was a span of 16 bases. The length of the CDR3 is 15 residues. Per the germline V gene, CDR1 is LNHDA and CDR2 is SQIVND (reference sequence). Here the CDR3 reads CASSITGSLGHGYTF. In nucleotides, the CDR3 is TGTGCCAGTAGTATAACGGGAAGCTTAGGCCATGGCTACACCTTC.

The rearrangement joins TRBV2 to TRBJ2-1; D ambiguous. This CDR3 spans 11 amino acids. The V end was cut by 9 bases, the J end by 6 bases, with 9 bases between. Per germline, CDR1 SNHLY and CDR2 FYNNEI. The CDR3 nucleotides read TGTGCCAGTGTACGTGCCAATGAGCAGTTCTTC. Translated: CASVRANEQFF.

The chain recombines TRBV5-8 with TRBJ1-6; TRBD1 agrees at 7 bases. Germline V lookup: CDR1 SGHTS, CDR2 YDEGEE. Trimming at V came to 5 bases and at J to 3 bases, leaving 8 bases not matched to a gene. The CDR3 has 16 residues. The CDR3 DNA follows: TGTGCCAGCAGACCACGACAGGGCTTCTATAATTCACCCCTCCACTTT. As protein: CASRPRQGFYNSPLHF.

V and J are TRBV5-6 and TRBJ1-6; perhaps TRBD1 as D (5 bases). The CDR3 sequence is 16 residues long. Per the germline V gene, CDR1 is SGHDT and CDR2 is YYEEEE. The V end lost 3 bases, the J end lost 6 bases, and 16 bases lay between the germline ends. The CDR3 DNA reads TGTGCCAGCAGCTGGGGACCTACGTTACCTAATTCACCCCTCCACTTT. Translated: CASSWGPTLPNSPLHF.

This clone was detected only a few times. The chain couples TRBV29-1 to TRBJ2-1; 7 nucleotides agree with TRBD1. The germline V gene has CDR1 SQVTM and CDR2 ANQGSEA. This CDR3 is built from 14 residues. V lost 4 bases to trimming and J lost 3 bases; unmatched junction nucleotides: 6. The CDR3 loop reads CSVVPRDSYNEQFF. In nucleotides, the CDR3 is TGCAGCGTTGTACCCCGGGACAGCTACAATGAGCAGTTCTTC.

This clone was seen once. This chain links TRBV6-5 with TRBJ2-7, with D tentatively TRBD1 (5 bases). CDR1 is MNHEY, CDR2 SVGAGI, per germline. The CDR3 runs 14 residues. V was shortened by 2 bases and J by 1 base, with 9 bases between the two germline ends. The CDR3 sequence is CASSYDRGSYEQYF. The CDR3 nucleotides read TGTGCCAGCAGTTACGATAGGGGATCCTACGAGCAGTACTTC.

The V and J genes are TRBV7-9 and TRBJ1-1; tentative D call: TRBD1 (5 bases). V lost 3 bases, J lost 1 base, and 9 bases lay in between. The germline V gene encodes CDR1 SEHNR and CDR2 FQNEAQ (reference sequence). The CDR3 covers 14 residues. The DNA of the CDR3 is TGTGCCAGCAGCTTTTTCCAGGGGAACACTGAAGCTTTCTTT. It codes for CASSFFQGNTEAFF.

This clone was counted a single time. This chain connects TRBV21-1 to TRBJ1-1; TRBD1 reflects the table's D call only, with no check against the DNA. TRBV21-1 is listed as a pseudogene. The CDR3 consists of 19 residues. Written as DNA, the CDR3 is TGTGCCAGCAGCAACCGACAGGAGGAGAAGTCGGAATGGAACACTGAAGCTTTCTTT. This translates into CASSNRQEEKSEWNTEAFF.

The chain uses TRBV18 and TRBJ2-2, with TRBD2 as a possible D gene (6 bases). V dropped 10 bases and J dropped 4 bases, with 10 bases sitting between them. The CDR3 length is 12 residues. Germline V gene sequence: CDR1 KGHSH, CDR2 LQKENI. In DNA, the CDR3 is TGTGCCACCCTGGGAGGCACCGGGGAGCTGTTTTTT. Its protein product is CATLGGTGELFF. The whole variable domain, remainder taken from reference TRBV18 and TRBJ2-2, is NAGVMQNPRHLVRRRGQEARLRCSPMKGHSHVYWYRQLPEEGLKFMVYLQKENIIDESGMPKERFSAEFPKEGPSILRIQQVVRGDSAAYFCATLGGTGELFFGEGSRLTVL.

This clone came up once. V is TRBV18 and J is TRBJ1-1, with D possibly matching TRBD1 (5 bases). Deletions cut 3 bases from V and 1 base from J, with 12 bases between. The CDR3 totals 15 residues. Germline CDR1 and CDR2: KGHSH and LQKENI. Here the CDR3 reads CASSPAIGENTEAFF. CDR3 DNA: TGTGCCAGCTCACCCGCAATAGGGGAGAACACTGAAGCTTTCTTT.

This chain connects TRBV27 to TRBJ2-4; 7 bases are a match to TRBD1. Trimming cost V 3 bases and J 3 bases; bases outside gene matches: 2. The CDR3 runs 14 residues. The V gene's germline CDR1 is MNHEY and CDR2 SMNVEV (reference sequence). The CDR3 spells CASSFRDSKNIQYF. In DNA form, the CDR3 reads TGTGCCAGCAGTTTTCGGGACAGCAAAAACATTCAGTACTTC.

The chain combines TRBV30 with TRBJ1-2; D is uncertain. CDR3 length equals 13 residues. V lost 6 bases, J lost 2 bases, and 13 bases lay in between. CDR1 is GTSNPN, CDR2 SVGIG, per germline (reference sequence). CDR3 sequence: CACQRPGNYGYTF. The CDR3, as DNA: TGTGCCTGTCAAAGGCCGGGGAACTATGGCTACACCTTC. Full variable domain (rest looked up from reference TRBV30 and TRBJ1-2): SQTIHQWPATLVQPVGSPLSLECTVEGTSNPNLYWYRQAAGRGLQLLFYSVGIGQISSEVPQNLSASRPQDRQFILSSKKLLLSDSGFYLCACQRPGNYGYTFGSGTRLTVV.

This clone was observed a single time. This chain joins TRBV21-1 and TRBJ1-4. TRBV21-1 is a pseudogene segment. This CDR3 spans 15 amino acids. CDR3 sequence reads: CASSKPGRGVEKLFF. The CDR3 DNA reads TGTGCCAGCAGCAAACCGGGACGGGGGGTTGAAAAACTGTTTTTT.

V is TRBV2 and J is TRBJ1-1, with D tentatively TRBD1 (6 bases). Germline assignment: CDR1 SNHLY and CDR2 FYNNEI. The CDR3 length is 14 residues. Trimming took 6 bases from V and 5 from J, leaving 16 bases between them. In nucleotides, the CDR3 is TGTGCCAGCAGATCCCAGGGGATAGAGACTGAAGCTTTCTTT. This encodes CASRSQGIETEAFF.

The V gene is TRBV7-8, the J gene TRBJ1-4; unclear D gene. Germline V gives CDR1 SGHVS, CDR2 FQNEAQ. The CDR3 has 13 residues. V was trimmed by 3 bases and J by 6 bases, leaving 8 bases between them. The CDR3 region has the DNA TGTGCCAGCAGCTTTGGTTTCGATGAAAAACTGTTTTTT. Its translation is CASSFGFDEKLFF.

The chain is built from TRBV6-6 and TRBJ1-5; no clear D gene. The V end lost 5 bases, the J end lost 7 bases, and 15 bases lay between the germline ends. This CDR3 region has 14 residues. Germline CDR1 and CDR2: MNHNY and SVGAGI (reference sequence). The chain's CDR3 is CASSPSSLGQPQHF. As DNA, the CDR3 is TGTGCCAGCAGTCCATCTAGCTTGGGGCAGCCCCAGCATTTT.